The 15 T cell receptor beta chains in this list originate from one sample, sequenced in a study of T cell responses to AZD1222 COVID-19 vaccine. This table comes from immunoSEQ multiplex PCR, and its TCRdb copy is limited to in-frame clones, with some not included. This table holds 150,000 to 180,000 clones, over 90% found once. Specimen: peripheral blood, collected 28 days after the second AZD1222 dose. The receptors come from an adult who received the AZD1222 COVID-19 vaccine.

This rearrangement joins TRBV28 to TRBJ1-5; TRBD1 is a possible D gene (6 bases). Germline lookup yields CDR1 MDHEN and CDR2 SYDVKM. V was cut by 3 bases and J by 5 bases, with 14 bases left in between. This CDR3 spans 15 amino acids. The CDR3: CASSFRQAPYQPQHF. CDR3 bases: TGTGCCAGCAGTTTTAGACAGGCCCCTTATCAGCCCCAGCATTTT. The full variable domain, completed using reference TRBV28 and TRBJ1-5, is DVKVTQSSRYLVKRTGEKVFLECVQDMDHENMFWYRQDPGLGLRLIYFSYDVKMKEKGDIPEGYSVSREKKERFSLILESASTNQTSMYLCASSFRQAPYQPQHFGDGTRLSIL.

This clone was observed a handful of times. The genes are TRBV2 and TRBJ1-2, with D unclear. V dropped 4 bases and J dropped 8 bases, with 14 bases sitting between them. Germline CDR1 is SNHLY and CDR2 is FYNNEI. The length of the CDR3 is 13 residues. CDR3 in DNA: TGTGCCAGCAGTGTTGATGGTTCGGGGGGCTACACCTTC. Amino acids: CASSVDGSGGYTF. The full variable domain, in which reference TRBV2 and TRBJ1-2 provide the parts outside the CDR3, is EPEVTQTPSHQVTQMGQEVILRCVPISNHLYFYWYRQILGQKVEFLVSFYNNEISEKSEIFDDQFSVERPDGSNFTLKIRSTKLEDSAMYFCASSVDGSGGYTFGSGTRLTVV.

The chain's CDR3 is CASSQSLSGTAYEQYF. CDR3 DNA sequence: TGTGCCAGCAGCCAGTCTTTGAGCGGGACTGCCTACGAGCAGTACTTC. The chain joins TRBV4-2 to TRBJ2-7, with 7 nucleotides matching TRBD2. The CDR3 loop spans 16 amino acids. V was pared by 3 bases and J by 2 bases, with 10 bases of the junction left unmatched. Germline V gene lookup returns CDR1 LGHNA and CDR2 YNFKEQ.

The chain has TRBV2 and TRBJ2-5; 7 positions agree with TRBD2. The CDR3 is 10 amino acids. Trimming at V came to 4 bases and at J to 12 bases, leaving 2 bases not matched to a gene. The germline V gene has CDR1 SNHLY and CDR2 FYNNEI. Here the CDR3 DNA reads TGTGCCAGCAGTGGGACTAGGGAGTACTTC. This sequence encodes CASSGTREYF.

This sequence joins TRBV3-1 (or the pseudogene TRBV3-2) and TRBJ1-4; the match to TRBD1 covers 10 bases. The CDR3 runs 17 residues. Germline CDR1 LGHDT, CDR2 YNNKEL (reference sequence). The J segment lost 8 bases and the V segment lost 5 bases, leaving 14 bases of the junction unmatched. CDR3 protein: CASSFPGAGQGWEKLFF. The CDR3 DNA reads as TGTGCCAGCAGCTTCCCCGGAGCGGGACAGGGGTGGGAAAAACTGTTTTTT.

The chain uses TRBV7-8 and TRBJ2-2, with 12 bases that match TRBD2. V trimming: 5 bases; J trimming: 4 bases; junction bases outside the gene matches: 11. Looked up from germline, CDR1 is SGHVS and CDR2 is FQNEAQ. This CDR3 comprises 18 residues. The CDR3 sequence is CASSDRRLAGAITGELFF. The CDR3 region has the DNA TGTGCCAGCAGCGACAGAAGACTAGCGGGGGCCATCACCGGGGAGCTGTTTTTT.

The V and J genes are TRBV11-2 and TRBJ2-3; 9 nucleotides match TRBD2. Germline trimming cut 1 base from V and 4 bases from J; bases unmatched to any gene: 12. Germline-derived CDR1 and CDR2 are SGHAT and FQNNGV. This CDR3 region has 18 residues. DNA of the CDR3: TGTGCCAGCAGCTTAGTCCATCCCTTAGCGGGGGTTCCAGATACGCAGTATTTT. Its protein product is CASSLVHPLAGVPDTQYF.

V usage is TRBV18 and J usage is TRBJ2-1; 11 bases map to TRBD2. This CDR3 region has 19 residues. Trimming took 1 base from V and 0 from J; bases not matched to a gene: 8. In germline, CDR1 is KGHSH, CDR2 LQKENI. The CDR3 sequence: CASSPLSGGASSSYNEQFF. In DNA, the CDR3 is TGTGCCAGCTCACCACTTAGCGGGGGGGCTTCTAGCTCCTACAATGAGCAGTTCTTC.

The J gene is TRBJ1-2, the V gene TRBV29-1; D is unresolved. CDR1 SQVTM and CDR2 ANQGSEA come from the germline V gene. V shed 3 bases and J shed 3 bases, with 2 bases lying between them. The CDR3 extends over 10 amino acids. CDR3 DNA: TGCAGCGTTGATTACTATGGCTACACCTTC. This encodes CSVDYYGYTF.

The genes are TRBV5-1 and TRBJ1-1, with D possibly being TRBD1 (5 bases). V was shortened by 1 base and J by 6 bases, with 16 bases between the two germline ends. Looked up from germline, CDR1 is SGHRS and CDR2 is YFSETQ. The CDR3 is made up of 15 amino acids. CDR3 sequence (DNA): TGCGCCAGCAGCTTGAGTTGGGGGGATAGAGCTGAAGCTTTCTTT. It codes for CASSLSWGDRAEAFF. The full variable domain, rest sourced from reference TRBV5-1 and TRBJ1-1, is KAGVTQTPRYLIKTRGQQVTLSCSPISGHRSVSWYQQTPGQGLQFLFEYFSETQRNKGNFPGRFSGRQFSNSRSEMNVSTLELGDSALYLCASSLSWGDRAEAFFGQGTRLTVV.

The CDR3 coding sequence is TGTGCCAGCAAAAACATTGGGGGGCGTGGAGCTTTCTTT. Its translation is CASKNIGGRGAFF. The chain links TRBV27 to TRBJ1-1, with a tentative D call TRBD1 (6 bases). V shed 7 bases and J shed 10 bases, with 19 bases lying between them. Germline-derived CDR1 and CDR2 are MNHEY and SMNVEV (reference sequence). CDR3 length: 13 amino acids.

The CDR3 region is CASSLMDRGLGGYTF. CDR3 coding DNA: TGCGCCAGCAGCTTGATGGACAGGGGGCTTGGAGGCTACACCTTC. This chain connects TRBV5-1 to TRBJ1-2; 11 nucleotides align to TRBD1. Trimming took 1 base from V and 8 from J; bases not matched to a gene: 7. Germline-derived CDR1 and CDR2 are SGHRS and YFSETQ. The CDR3 is made up of 15 amino acids.

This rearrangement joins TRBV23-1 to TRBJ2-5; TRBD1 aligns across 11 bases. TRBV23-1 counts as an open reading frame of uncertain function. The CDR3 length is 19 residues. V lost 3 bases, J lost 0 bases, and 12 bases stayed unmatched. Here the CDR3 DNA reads TGCGCCAGCAGTCACCTTCCCGATCCGGGACAGGGGGACCAAGAGACCCAGTACTTC. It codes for CASSHLPDPGQGDQETQYF.

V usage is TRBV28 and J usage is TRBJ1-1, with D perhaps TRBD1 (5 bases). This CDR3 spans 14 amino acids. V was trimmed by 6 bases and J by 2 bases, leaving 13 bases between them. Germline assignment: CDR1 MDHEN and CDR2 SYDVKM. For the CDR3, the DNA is TGTGCCAGCAGATTGGGACCGATTAACACTGAAGCTTTCTTT. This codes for CASRLGPINTEAFF.

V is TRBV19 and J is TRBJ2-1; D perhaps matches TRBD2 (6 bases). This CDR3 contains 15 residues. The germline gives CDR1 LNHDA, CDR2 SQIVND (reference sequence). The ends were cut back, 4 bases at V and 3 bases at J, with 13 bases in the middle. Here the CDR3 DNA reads TGTGCCAGTAGTAAGTACTCCGGGAGCTACAATGAGCAGTTCTTC. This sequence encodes CASSKYSGSYNEQFF.